The present entry profiles one TCR beta chain with its context. Its cognate antigen is unknown. The data derive from a study of shared clonotypes between healthy human individuals. Clones were sequenced by immunoSEQ multiplex PCR, and TCRdb holds only the in-frame ones, with some missing. The sample lists 1.5 million to 2.5 million clones; roughly 95% were seen once. CD8 cells classed as naive were CD45RO-negative and positively selected for CCR7, excluding terminally differentiated effector memory CD45RA+ cells. Overall study findings and caveats: Limited genetic and exposure-history diversity came from having few donors.

The CDR3 is 13 residues long. CDR1 and CDR2 (germline): MGHRA, YSYEKL. The ends were cut back, 1 base at V and 7 bases at J, with 8 bases in the middle. This receptor was obtained from a man between 18 and 35 years old in good health. This chain connects TRBV4-1 to TRBJ2-1; D unclear. The sequenced material came from naive CD8+ T cells sorted from blood. CDR3 sequence: CASSQVYGNEQFF. As DNA, the CDR3 is TGCGCCAGCAGCCAAGTTTACGGGAATGAGCAGTTCTTC.